The rows below give T cell receptor beta chains drawn from one sample of a study of blood T cell repertoires in COVID-19. Only in-frame clones appear in the TCRdb table, and some are missing; sequencing was by immunoSEQ multiplex PCR. The sample shows about 260,000 clones, 88% of them seen only once. Sequenced input: peripheral blood. These receptors came from a woman aged 25 to 39 with COVID-19, enrolled during active disease. Each CDR3 is given with its conserved first and last residue. The order of the fields is D gene, V gene, CDR3 protein. D genes are given only for firm matches.

D: TRBD1
V: TRBV7-2
CDR3: CASREQGYSGYTF

D: TRBD2
V: TRBV5-8
CDR3: CASSLLLAVSYNEQFF

D: NA
V: TRBV6-5
CDR3: CASSYTRNTEAFF

D: TRBD2
V: TRBV7-2
CDR3: CASSLRGGLAGGDTQYF

D: TRBD2
V: TRBV30
CDR3: CAWGTSLGGEQFF

D: NA
V: TRBV29-1
CDR3: CSVTDTFNQPQHF

D: NA
V: TRBV11-2
CDR3: CASSLLFSVTDTQYF

D: NA
V: TRBV11-2
CDR3: CASSPQSRGNEKLFF

D: TRBD2
V: TRBV11-3
CDR3: CASSLTVWAGGGNEQYF

D: TRBD2
V: TRBV30
CDR3: CAWSPQLAGYNEQFF